The present TCR beta chain was sequenced within a study of radiotherapy plus CTLA-4 blockade in lung cancer. Only in-frame clones appear in the TCRdb table, and some are missing; sequencing was by immunoSEQ multiplex PCR. Here the sample spans some 80,000 clones, under 80% being singletons. Germline V gene sequence: CDR1 SGHDN, CDR2 FVKESK. V was clipped by 4 bases and J by 0 bases, with 6 bases between them. CDR3 length equals 13 residues. This sequence joins TRBV14 and TRBJ1-1; D is unresolved. The receptor's source is a human donor with non-small cell lung cancer whose response to radiotherapy plus ipilimumab could not be evaluated. Some clones in this sample may be carry-over from other donors' samples. The sample here was peripheral blood, taken from a patient treated with radiotherapy plus ipilimumab. The CDR3 region is CASSPRLNTEAFF. The CDR3 coding sequence is TGTGCCAGCAGCCCACGGTTGAACACTGAAGCTTTCTTT.